These 8 T cell receptor beta chains share one sample of origin, sequenced in a study of cytomegalovirus exposure and HLA in healthy donors. The PCR contained 60 Vbeta and 13 Jbeta primers. Sequencing used immunoSEQ multiplex PCR; TCRdb keeps in-frame clones, though not all of them. This sample has roughly 150,000 clones; about 83% occur once, and the top ten carry about 13%. The specimen sequenced was PBMCs. The receptor set was obtained from a man in his forties in good health and CMV-seropositive.

The J gene is TRBJ1-4, the V gene TRBV28; D is perhaps TRBD1 (5 bases). This CDR3 has 13 amino acids. V shed 2 bases and J shed 12 bases, with 13 bases lying between them. CDR1 and CDR2 (germline): MDHEN, SYDVKM. The CDR3 DNA follows: TGTGCCAGCAGTTTAGAGCAGGGCAGGGAACTGTTTTTT. Translated, it gives CASSLEQGRELFF. Together with reference TRBV28 and TRBJ1-4, the CDR3 gives the full variable domain: DVKVTQSSRYLVKRTGEKVFLECVQDMDHENMFWYRQDPGLGLRLIYFSYDVKMKEKGDIPEGYSVSREKKERFSLILESASTNQTSMYLCASSLEQGRELFFGSGTQLSVL.

The CDR3 DNA reads TGTGCCACCAGCACCCAGACAGGGGGAACCCACGAGCAGTACTTC. As protein: CATSTQTGGTHEQYF. The chain combines TRBV15 with TRBJ2-7; 9 nucleotides line up with TRBD1. CDR3 length: 15 amino acids. V lost 4 bases and J lost 5; bases outside the gene matches: 9. The V gene's germline CDR1 is LNHNV and CDR2 YYDKDF (reference sequence). The variable domain in full, with the rest retrieved from reference TRBV15 and TRBJ2-7, is DAMVIQNPRYQVTQFGKPVTLSCSQTLNHNVMYWYQQKSSQAPKLLFHYYDKDFNNEADTPDNFQSRRPNTSFCFLDIRSPGLGDTAMYLCATSTQTGGTHEQYFGPGTRLTVT.

The V gene is TRBV25-1, the J gene TRBJ1-6; 7 nucleotides match TRBD1. V gave up 4 bases and J gave up 9 bases; unmatched junction bases: 15. CDR1 and CDR2 (germline): MGHDK, SYGVNS. This CDR3 has 17 residues. CDR3 amino acids: CASSGRGRRSSLSPLHF. The CDR3 DNA reads as TGTGCCAGCAGTGGAAGGGGGCGCCGGTCGTCCCTTTCACCCCTCCACTTT.

The chain recombines TRBV7-9 with TRBJ2-3; possibly TRBD2 for D (6 bases). CDR1 is SEHNR, CDR2 FQNEAQ, per germline (reference sequence). This CDR3 contains 16 residues. The ends were cut back, 2 bases at V and 2 bases at J, with 14 bases in the middle. The CDR3 loop reads CASSLFPSVNTDTQYF. CDR3 nucleotides: TGTGCCAGCAGCTTATTCCCTAGCGTTAACACAGATACGCAGTATTTT. The full variable domain, in which reference TRBV7-9 and TRBJ2-3 provide the parts outside the CDR3, is DTGVSQNPRHKITKRGQNVTFRCDPISEHNRLYWYRQTLGQGPEFLTYFQNEAQLEKSRLLSDRFSAERPKGSFSTLEIQRTEQGDSAMYLCASSLFPSVNTDTQYFGPGTRLTVL.

This clone was picked up one time. Other DNA variants within this sample encode the same CDR3. The V and J genes are TRBV9 and TRBJ2-5; 10 bases map to TRBD1. The V segment lost 2 bases and the J segment 2 bases; nucleotides outside the gene matches: 0. The V gene's germline CDR1 is SGDLS and CDR2 YYNGEE. The CDR3 spans 14 residues. DNA of the CDR3: TGTGCCAGCAGCGTGGGACAGGGGCAAGAGACCCAGTACTTC. Its protein is CASSVGQGQETQYF.

V and J are TRBV11-1 and TRBJ2-1; D might be TRBD1 (6 bases). Trimming stripped 5 bases from V and 8 bases from J, with 10 bases between. The V gene's germline CDR1 is SGHAT and CDR2 FQDESV (reference sequence). CDR3 length equals 12 residues. CDR3 nucleotide sequence: TGTGCCAGCAGCCAGCGACAGGATGAGCAGTTCTTC. Translated, it gives CASSQRQDEQFF.

The rearrangement joins TRBV12-5 to TRBJ2-1; 10 nucleotides agree with TRBD2. V lost 3 bases to trimming and J lost 4 bases; unmatched junction nucleotides: 9. CDR1 is LGHNT and CDR2 is FRNRAP in the germline V gene. The CDR3 consists of 17 residues. This chain's CDR3 is CASGFRELAGRYNEQFF. In nucleotides, the CDR3 is TGTGCTAGTGGTTTTCGCGAACTAGCGGGAAGGTACAATGAGCAGTTCTTC.

This clone was seen a handful of times. The chain carries TRBV7-2 and TRBJ1-5, with TRBD1 matching over 9 bases. This CDR3 spans 15 amino acids. V was clipped by 5 bases and J by 4 bases; unmatched bases: 6. Germline assignment: CDR1 SGHTA and CDR2 FQGNSA. CDR3 amino acids: CASSTTGTGNQPQHF. CDR3 nucleotide sequence: TGTGCCAGCAGCACGACCGGGACAGGGAATCAGCCCCAGCATTTT.